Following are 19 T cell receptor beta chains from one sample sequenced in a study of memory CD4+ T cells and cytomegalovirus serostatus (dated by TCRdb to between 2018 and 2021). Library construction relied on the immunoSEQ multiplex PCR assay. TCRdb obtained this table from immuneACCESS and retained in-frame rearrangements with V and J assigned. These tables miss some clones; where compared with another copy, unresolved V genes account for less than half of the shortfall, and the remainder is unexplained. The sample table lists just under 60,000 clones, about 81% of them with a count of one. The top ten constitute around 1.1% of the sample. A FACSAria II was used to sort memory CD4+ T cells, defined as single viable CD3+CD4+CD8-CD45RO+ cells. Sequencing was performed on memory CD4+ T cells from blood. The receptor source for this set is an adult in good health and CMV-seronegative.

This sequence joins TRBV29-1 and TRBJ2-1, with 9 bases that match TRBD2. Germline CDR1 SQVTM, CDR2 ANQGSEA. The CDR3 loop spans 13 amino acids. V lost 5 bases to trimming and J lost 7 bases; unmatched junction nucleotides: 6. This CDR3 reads CSVRAGGLNEQFF. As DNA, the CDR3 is TGCAGCGTTCGCGCGGGAGGGCTTAATGAGCAGTTCTTC.

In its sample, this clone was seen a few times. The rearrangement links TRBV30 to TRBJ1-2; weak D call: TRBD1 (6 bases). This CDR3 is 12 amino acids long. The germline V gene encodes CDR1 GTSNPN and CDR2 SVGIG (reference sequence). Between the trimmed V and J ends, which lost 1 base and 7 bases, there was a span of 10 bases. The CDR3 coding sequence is TGTGCCTGGAGTGGGGGGCCCGGTGGCTACACCTTC. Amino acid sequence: CAWSGGPGGYTF.

CDR3 nucleotides: TGTGCCAGCAGCATAATCGACAGTAATGAAAAACTGTTTTTT. As protein: CASSIIDSNEKLFF. This sequence joins TRBV5-4 and TRBJ1-4; D might be TRBD1 (5 bases). The CDR3 is made up of 14 amino acids. Germline values: CDR1 SGHNT, CDR2 YYREEE (reference sequence). The ends were cut back, 4 bases at V and 4 bases at J, with 11 bases in the middle.

This chain's CDR3 is CASSVAPGGSYEQYF. CDR3 DNA: TGTGCCAGCAGCGTAGCTCCAGGGGGCTCCTACGAGCAGTACTTC. The chain has TRBV9 and TRBJ2-7; 7 nucleotides line up with TRBD1. The CDR3 extends over 15 amino acids. CDR1 and CDR2 (germline): SGDLS, YYNGEE. V lost 0 bases to trimming and J lost 0 bases; unmatched junction nucleotides: 3.

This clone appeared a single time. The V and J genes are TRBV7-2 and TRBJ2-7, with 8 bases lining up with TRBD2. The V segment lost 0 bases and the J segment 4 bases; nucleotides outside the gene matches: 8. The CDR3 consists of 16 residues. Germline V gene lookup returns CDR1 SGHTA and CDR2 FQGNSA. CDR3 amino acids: CASSLATSGRTYEQYF. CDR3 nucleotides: TGTGCCAGCAGCTTAGCGACCAGCGGGAGAACATACGAGCAGTACTTC.

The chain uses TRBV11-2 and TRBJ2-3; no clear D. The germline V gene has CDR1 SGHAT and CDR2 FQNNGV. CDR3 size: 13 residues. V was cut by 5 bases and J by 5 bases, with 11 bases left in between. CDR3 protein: CASSPHVRDTQYF. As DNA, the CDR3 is TGTGCCAGCAGCCCTCACGTACGAGATACGCAGTATTTT. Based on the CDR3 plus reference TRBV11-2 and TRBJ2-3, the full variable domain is EAGVAQSPRYKIIEKRQSVAFWCNPISGHATLYWYQQILGQGPKLLIQFQNNGVVDDSQLPKDRFSAERLKGVDSTLKIQPAKLEDSAVYLCASSPHVRDTQYFGPGTRLTVL.

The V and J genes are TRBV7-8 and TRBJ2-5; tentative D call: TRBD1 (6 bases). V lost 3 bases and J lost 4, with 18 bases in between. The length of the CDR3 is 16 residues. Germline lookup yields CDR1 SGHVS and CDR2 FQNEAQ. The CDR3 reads CASSFGTGGGAETQYF. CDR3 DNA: TGTGCCAGCAGCTTCGGGACCGGTGGGGGCGCAGAGACCCAGTACTTC.

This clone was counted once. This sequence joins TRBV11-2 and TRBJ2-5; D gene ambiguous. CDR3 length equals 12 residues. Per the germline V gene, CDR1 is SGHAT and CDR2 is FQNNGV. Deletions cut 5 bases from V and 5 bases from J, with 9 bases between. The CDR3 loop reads CASSESKETQYF. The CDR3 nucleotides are TGTGCCAGCAGCGAATCCAAGGAGACCCAGTACTTC.

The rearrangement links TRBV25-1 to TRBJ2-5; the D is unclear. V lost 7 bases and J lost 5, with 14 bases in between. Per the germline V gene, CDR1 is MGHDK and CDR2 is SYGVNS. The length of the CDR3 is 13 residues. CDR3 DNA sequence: TGTGCCAGCACCCCGAGTGGGTTGGAGACCCAGTACTTC. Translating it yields CASTPSGLETQYF.

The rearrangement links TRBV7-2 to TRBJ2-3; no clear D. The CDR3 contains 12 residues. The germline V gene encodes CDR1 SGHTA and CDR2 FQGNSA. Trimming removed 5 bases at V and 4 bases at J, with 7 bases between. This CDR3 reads CASSPRSDTQYF. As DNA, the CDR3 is TGTGCCAGCAGCCCTCGTTCAGATACGCAGTATTTT.

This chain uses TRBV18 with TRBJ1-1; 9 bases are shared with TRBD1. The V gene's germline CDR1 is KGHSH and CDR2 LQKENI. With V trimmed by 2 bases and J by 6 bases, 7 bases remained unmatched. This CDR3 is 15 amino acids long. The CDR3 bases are TGTGCCAGCTCACCAACCACAGGGGGCTTTGCTGAAGCTTTCTTT. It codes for CASSPTTGGFAEAFF.

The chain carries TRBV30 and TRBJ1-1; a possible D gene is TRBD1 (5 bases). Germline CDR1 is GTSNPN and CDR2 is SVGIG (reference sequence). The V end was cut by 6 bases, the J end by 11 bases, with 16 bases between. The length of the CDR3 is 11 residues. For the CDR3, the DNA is TGTGCCTGTAAACGGGACGGTAAGGCTTTCTTT. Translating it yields CACKRDGKAFF. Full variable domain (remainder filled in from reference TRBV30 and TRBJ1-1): SQTIHQWPATLVQPVGSPLSLECTVEGTSNPNLYWYRQAAGRGLQLLFYSVGIGQISSEVPQNLSASRPQDRQFILSSKKLLLSDSGFYLCACKRDGKAFFGQGTRLTVV.

Here the CDR3 DNA reads TGCGCCAGCAGCCTAAGCCCGGGTAGCAATTCACCCCTCCACTTT. Amino acids: CASSLSPGSNSPLHF. V and J are TRBV4-1 and TRBJ1-6, with no clear D. The CDR3 consists of 15 residues. V shed 4 bases and J shed 7 bases, with 14 bases lying between them. Germline-derived CDR1 and CDR2 are MGHRA and YSYEKL.

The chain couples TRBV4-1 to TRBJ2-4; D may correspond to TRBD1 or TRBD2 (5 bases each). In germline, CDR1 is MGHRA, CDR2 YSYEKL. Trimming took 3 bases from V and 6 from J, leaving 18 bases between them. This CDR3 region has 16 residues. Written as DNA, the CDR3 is TGCGCCAGCAGCCAGGGACCGCCACGAACCCGAAACATTCAGTACTTC. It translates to CASSQGPPRTRNIQYF.

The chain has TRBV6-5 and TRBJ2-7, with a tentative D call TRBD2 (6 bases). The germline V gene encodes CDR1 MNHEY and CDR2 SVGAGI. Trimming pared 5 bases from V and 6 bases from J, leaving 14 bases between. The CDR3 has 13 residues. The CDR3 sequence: CASSPLGGREQYF. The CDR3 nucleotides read TGTGCCAGCAGTCCCCTAGGAGGGCGCGAGCAGTACTTC.

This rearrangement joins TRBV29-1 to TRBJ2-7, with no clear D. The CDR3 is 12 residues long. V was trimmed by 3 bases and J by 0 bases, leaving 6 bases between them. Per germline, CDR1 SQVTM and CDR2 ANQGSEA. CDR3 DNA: TGCAGCGTTGAGACCAACTCCTACGAGCAGTACTTC. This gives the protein CSVETNSYEQYF.

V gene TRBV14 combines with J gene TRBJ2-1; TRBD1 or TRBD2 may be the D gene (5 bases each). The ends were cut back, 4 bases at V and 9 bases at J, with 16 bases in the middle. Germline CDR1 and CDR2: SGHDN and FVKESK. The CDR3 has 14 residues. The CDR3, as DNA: TGTGCCAGCAGCCGATCGAATCTGGGGACTGAGCAGTTCTTC. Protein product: CASSRSNLGTEQFF.

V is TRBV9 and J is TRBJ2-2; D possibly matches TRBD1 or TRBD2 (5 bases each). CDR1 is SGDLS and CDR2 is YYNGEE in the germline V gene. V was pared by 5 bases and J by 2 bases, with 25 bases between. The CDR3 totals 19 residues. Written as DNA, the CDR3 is TGTGCCAGCAGAGACTTAGACAGACTAAACCTAAAAAACACCGGGGAGCTGTTTTTT. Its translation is CASRDLDRLNLKNTGELFF.

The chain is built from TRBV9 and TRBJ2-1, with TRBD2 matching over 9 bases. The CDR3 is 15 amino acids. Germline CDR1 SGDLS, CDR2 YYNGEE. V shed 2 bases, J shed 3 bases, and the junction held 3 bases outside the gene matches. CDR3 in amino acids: CASSVGAGGYNEQFF. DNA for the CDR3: TGTGCCAGCAGCGTGGGAGCGGGAGGCTACAATGAGCAGTTCTTC. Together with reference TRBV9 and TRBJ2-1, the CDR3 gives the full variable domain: DSGVTQTPKHLITATGQRVTLRCSPRSGDLSVYWYQQSLDQGLQFLIQYYNGEERAKGNILERFSAQQFPDLHSELNLSSLELGDSALYFCASSVGAGGYNEQFFGPGTRLTVL.